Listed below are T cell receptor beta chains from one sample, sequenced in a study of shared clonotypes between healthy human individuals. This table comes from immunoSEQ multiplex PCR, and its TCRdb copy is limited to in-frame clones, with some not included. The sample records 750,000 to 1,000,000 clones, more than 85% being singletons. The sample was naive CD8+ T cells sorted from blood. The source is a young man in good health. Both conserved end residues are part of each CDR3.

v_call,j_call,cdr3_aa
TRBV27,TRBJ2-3,CASSTRDSGNSADTQYF
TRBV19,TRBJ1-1,CASSPWRGKNTEAFF
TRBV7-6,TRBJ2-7,CASSPSASGGTYEQYF
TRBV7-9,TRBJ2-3,CASSLYGSSTDTQYF
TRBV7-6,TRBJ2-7,CASSAGGKWGTYEQYF
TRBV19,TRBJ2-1,CASSTVDYNEQFF
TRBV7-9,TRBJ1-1,CASSPGQTGTEAFF
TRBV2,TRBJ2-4,CASSEVQGAPKNIQYF
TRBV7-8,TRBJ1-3,CASSFAGTASGNTIYF
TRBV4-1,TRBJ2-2,CASSQDYPNTGELFF